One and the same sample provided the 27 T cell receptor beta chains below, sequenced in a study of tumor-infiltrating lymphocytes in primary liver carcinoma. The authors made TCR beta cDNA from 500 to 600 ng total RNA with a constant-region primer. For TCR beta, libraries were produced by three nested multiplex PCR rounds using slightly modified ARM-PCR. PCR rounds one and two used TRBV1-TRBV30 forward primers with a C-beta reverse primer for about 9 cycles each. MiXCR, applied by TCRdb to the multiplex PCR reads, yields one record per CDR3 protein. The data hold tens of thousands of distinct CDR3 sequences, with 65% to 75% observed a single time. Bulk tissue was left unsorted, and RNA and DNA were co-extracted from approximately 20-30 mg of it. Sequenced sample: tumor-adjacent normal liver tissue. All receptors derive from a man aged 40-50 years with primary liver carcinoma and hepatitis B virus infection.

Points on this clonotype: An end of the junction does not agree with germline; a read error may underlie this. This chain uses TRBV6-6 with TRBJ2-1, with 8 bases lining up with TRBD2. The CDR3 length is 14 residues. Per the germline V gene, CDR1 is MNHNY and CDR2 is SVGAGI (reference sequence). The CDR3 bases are TGTGCCAGCCAGCGGGGGAGAGTCGGTAATGAGCAGTTATTC. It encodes CASQRGRVGNEQLF.

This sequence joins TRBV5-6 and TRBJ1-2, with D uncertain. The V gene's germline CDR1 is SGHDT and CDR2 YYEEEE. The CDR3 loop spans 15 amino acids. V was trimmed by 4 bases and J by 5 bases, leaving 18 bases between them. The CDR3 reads CASSLTETAGYGYTF. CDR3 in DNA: TGTGCCAGCAGCCTTACAGAGACCGCCGGATATGGCTACACCTTC.

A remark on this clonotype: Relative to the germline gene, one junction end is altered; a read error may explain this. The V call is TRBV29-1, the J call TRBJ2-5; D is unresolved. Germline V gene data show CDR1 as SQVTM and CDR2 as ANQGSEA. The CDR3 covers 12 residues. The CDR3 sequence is CSVGDNQGTQYF. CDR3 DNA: TGCAGCGTTGGCGACAACCAAGGGACCCAGTACTTC. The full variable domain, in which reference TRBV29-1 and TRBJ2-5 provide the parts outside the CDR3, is SAVISQKPSRDICQRGTSLTIQCQVDSQVTMMFWYRQQPGQSLTLIATANQGSEATYESGFVIDKFPISRPNLTFSTLTVSNMSPEDSSIYLCSVGDNQGTQYFGPGTRLLVL.

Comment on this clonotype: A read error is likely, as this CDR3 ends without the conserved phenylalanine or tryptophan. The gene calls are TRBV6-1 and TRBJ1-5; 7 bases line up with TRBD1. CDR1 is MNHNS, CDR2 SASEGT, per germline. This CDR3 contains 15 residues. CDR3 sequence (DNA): TGTGCCAGTAGTGTCACAGGGGCCTTCAATCAACCCCAGCATATT. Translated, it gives CASSVTGAFNQPQHI.

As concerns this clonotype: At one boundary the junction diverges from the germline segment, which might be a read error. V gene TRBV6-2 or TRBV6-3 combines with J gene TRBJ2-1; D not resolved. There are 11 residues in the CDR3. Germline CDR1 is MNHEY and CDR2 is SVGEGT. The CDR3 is CTSSYRASLSF. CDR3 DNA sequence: TGTACCAGCAGTTATCGTGCCTCCTTGTCCTTC.

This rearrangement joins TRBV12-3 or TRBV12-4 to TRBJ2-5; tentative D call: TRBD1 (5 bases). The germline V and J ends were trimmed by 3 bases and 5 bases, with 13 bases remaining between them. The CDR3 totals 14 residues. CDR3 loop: CASSFSGNEETQYF. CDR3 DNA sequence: TGTGCCAGCAGTTTTTCAGGGAATGAGGAGACCCAGTACTTC.

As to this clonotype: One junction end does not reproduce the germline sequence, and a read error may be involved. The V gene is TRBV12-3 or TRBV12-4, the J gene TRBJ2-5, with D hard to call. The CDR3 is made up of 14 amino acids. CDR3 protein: CAGSIPMYQETQYF. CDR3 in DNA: TGTGCCGGCAGTATCCCAATGTACCAAGAGACCCAGTATTTC.

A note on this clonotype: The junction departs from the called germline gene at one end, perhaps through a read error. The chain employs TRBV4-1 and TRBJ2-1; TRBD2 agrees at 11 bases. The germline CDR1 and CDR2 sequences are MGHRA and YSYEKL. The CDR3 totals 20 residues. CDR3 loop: CASSHEPGLAAFPSYNERFF. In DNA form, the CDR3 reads TGCGCCAGCAGCCATGAACCGGGACTAGCGGCTTTCCCCTCCTACAATGAGCGGTTCTTC.

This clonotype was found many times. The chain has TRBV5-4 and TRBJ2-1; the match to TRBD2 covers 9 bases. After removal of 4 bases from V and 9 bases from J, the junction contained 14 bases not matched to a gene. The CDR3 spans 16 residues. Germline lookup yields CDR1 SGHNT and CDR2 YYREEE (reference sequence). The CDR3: CASSPGSGRGPGEQFF. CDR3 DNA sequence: TGTGCCAGCAGCCCTGGTAGCGGGAGAGGACCAGGTGAGCAGTTCTTC.

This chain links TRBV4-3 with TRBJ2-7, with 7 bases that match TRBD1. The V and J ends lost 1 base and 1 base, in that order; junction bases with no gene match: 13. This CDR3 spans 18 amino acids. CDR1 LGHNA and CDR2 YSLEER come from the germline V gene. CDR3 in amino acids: CASSQGYPLGQVSYEQYF. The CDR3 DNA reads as TGCGCCAGCAGCCAAGGTTATCCGCTAGGACAGGTTTCCTACGAGCAGTACTTC.

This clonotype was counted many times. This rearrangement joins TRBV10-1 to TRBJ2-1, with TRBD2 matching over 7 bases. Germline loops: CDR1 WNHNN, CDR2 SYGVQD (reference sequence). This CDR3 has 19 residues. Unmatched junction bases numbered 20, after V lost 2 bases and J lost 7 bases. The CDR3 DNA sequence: TGCGCCAGCAGTGAGGGGACTATAGGCGTTTCTGGGGTTGAAAATGAGCAGTTCTTC. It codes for CASSEGTIGVSGVENEQFF.

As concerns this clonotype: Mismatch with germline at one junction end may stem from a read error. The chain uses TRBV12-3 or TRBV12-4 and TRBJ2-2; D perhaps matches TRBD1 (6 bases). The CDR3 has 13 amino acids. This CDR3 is CASSLRDTGKLFF. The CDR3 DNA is TGTGCCAGCAGTTTACGGGACACCGGGAAGCTGTTTTTT.

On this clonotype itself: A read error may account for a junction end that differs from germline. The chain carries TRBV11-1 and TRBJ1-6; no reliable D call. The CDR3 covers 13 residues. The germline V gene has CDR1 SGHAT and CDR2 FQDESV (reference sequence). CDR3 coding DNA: TGCGCCGGCAGCTTAAAAGGGTACTCACTCCTCCACTTT. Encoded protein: CAGSLKGYSLLHF.

In DNA form, the CDR3 reads TGTGCCAGCACCAGAGGACTAGCGGGAGAGAACGGGGAGCTGTTTTTT. Its protein product is CASTRGLAGENGELFF. The chain has TRBV9 and TRBJ2-2; 13 positions match TRBD2. Germline CDR1 reads SGDLS; CDR2 reads YYNGEE. Unmatched junction bases numbered 9, after V lost 6 bases and J lost 7 bases. This CDR3 is built from 16 residues.

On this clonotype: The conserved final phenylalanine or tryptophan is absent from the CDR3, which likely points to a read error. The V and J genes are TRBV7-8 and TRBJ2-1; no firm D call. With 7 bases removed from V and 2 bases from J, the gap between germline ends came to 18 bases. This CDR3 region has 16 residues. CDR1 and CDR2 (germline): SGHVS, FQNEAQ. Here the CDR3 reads CASNSDFGGTYNEQFY. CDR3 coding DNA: TGTGCCAGCAACTCTGACTTCGGCGGTACCTACAATGAGCAGTTCTAT.

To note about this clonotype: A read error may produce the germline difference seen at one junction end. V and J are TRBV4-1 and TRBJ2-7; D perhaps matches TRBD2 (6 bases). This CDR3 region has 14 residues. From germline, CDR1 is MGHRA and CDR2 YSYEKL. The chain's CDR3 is CASSRAPGVNEQYF. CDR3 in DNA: TGCGCTAGCAGCCGAGCCCCGGGGGTCAACGAGCAGTACTTC.

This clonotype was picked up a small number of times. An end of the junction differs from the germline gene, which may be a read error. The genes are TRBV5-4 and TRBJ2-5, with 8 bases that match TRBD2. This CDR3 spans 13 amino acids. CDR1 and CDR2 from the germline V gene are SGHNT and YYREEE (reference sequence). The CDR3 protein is CTSSPTSVETQYF. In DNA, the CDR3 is TGTACCAGCAGCCCGACTAGCGTAGAGACCCAGTACTTC.

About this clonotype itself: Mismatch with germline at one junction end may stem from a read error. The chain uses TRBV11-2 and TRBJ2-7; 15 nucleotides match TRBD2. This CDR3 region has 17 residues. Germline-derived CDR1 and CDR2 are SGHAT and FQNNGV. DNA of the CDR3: TGTGCCAGCAACTTTCGGACTAGCGGGAGGGCCGGCTACGAGCAGTGCTTC. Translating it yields CASNFRTSGRAGYEQCF.

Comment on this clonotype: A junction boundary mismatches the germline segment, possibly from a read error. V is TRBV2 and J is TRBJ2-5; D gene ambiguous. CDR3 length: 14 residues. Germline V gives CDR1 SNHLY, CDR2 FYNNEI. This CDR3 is CTSSEEVNRETQYF. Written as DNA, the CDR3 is TGTACCAGCAGTGAAGAGGTTAATCGGGAGACCCAGTACTTC.

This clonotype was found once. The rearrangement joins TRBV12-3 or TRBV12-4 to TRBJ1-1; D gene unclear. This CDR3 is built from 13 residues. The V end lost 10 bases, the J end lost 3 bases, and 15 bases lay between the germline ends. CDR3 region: CAIRTITDTEAFF. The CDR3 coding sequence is TGTGCCATCAGGACCATAACGGACACTGAAGCTTTCTTT.

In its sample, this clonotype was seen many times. The CDR3 DNA follows: TGTGCCAGTTCGTGGCGGGATACGCAGTATTTT. Residues: CASSWRDTQYF. V usage is TRBV5-4 and J usage is TRBJ2-3; D is unclear. This CDR3 is 11 amino acids long. Per the germline V gene, CDR1 is SGHNT and CDR2 is YYREEE (reference sequence). Trimming removed 8 bases from V and 6 bases from J, with 10 bases in between.

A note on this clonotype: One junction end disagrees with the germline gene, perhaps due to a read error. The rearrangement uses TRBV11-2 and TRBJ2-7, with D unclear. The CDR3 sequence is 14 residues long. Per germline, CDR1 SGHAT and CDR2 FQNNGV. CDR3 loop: CAGSLGTAACEQYF. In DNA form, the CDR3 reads TGTGCCGGCAGCTTAGGTACAGCCGCCTGCGAGCAGTATTTC.

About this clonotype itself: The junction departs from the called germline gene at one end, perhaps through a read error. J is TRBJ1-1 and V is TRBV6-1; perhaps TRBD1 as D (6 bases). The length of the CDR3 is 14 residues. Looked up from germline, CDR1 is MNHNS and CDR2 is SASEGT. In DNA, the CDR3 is TGTGCTAGCAGTGAAGGCGGGGGACACTTTGAAGCTTTCTTT. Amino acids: CASSEGGGHFEAFF.

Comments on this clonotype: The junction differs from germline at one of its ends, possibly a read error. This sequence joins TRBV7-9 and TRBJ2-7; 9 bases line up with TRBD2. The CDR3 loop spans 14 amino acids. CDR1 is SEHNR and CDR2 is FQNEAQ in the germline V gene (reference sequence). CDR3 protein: CTSSLAIAGDEQYF. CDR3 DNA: TGTACCAGTAGCTTAGCGATAGCGGGAGACGAGCAGTACTTC.

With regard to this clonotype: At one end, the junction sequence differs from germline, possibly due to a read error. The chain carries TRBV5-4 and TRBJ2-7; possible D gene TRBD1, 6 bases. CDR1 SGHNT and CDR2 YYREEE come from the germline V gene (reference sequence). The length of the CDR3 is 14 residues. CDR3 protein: CVSSLGPGVYEQYF. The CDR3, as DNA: TGTGTCAGCAGCCTCGGACCAGGGGTGTACGAGCAGTATTTC. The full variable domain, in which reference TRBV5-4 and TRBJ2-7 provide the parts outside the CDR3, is ETGVTQSPTHLIKTRGQQVTLRCSSQSGHNTVSWYQQALGQGPQFIFQYYREEENGRGNFPPRFSGLQFPNYSSELNVNALELDDSALYLCVSSLGPGVYEQYFGPGTRLTVT.

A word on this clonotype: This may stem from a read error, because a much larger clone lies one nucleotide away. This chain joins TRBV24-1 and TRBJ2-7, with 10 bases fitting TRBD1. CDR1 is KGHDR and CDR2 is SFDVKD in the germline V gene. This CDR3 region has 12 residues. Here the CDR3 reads CAVGQGPYKQYF. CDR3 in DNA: TGTGCCGTGGGACAGGGGCCCTACAAGCAGTACTTC.

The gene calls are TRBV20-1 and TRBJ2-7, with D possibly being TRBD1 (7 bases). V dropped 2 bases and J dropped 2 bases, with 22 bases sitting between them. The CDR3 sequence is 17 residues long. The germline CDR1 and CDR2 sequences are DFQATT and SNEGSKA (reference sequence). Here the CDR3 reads CSARHSGGDRLPYEQYF. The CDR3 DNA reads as TGCAGTGCTAGACACTCAGGAGGGGACAGACTACCCTACGAGCAGTACTTC.